This TCR beta chain was captured in a study of T cell responses to AZD1222 COVID-19 vaccine. Study outcomes and limitations: Spike-specific TCR breadth and depth grew following two AZD1222 doses. The study identified only five or six AZD1222 recipients as seropositive at baseline.

Germline V gives CDR1 KGHDR, CDR2 SFDVKD. V lost 7 bases to trimming and J lost 0 bases, with 13 bases between them. This CDR3 has 15 residues. In the case of this clone: The antigen remains unidentified.

TCRdb's table, derived via immunoSEQ multiplex PCR, lists solely in-frame clones and lacks some. Here the sample spans more than 150,000 clones, 75% to 90% being singletons. The V gene is TRBV24-1, the J gene TRBJ2-3; no reliable D call. The sample here was peripheral blood, taken on day 0 of AZD1222 vaccination. The source of this sequence is an adult in good health. This chain's CDR3 is CATRRSDTSTDTQYF. CDR3 DNA sequence: TGTGCCACCAGGAGAAGCGATACTAGCACAGATACGCAGTATTTT.